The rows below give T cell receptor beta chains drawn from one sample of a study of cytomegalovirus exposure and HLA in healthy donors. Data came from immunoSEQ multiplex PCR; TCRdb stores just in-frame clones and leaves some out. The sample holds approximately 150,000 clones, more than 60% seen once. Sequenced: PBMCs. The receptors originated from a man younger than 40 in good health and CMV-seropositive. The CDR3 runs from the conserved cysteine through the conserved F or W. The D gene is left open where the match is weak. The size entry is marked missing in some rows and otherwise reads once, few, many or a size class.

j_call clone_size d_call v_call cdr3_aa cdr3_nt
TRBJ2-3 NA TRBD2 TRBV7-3 CASSLSPLAGGTTDTQYF TGTGCCAGCAGCTTAAGCCCGCTAGCGGGAGGGACAACAGATACGCAGTATTTT
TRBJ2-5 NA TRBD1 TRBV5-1 CASSLWTGEETQYF TGCGCCAGCAGCCTATGGACAGGGGAAGAGACCCAGTACTTC
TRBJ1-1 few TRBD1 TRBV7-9 CSSSLDGGDRGRAFF TGTTCCAGCAGCTTAGATGGGGGGGACAGGGGCAGAGCTTTCTTT
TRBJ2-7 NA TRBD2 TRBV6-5 CASSNLAGGPNEQYF TGTGCCAGCAGTAACCTAGCGGGAGGGCCTAACGAGCAGTACTTC
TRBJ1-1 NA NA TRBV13 CASSFTAGQNTEAFF TGTGCCAGCAGCTTTACGGCAGGGCAGAACACTGAAGCTTTCTTT
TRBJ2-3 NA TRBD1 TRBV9 CASNRDRGLDTQYF TGTGCCAGCAACCGGGACAGGGGATTGGATACGCAGTATTTT
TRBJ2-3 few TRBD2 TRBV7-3 CASRMSGVSTDTQYF TGTGCCTCGAGAATGAGCGGGGTCAGCACAGATACGCAGTATTTT
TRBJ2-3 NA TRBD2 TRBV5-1 CASSHGREGNTDTQYF TGCGCCAGCAGCCACGGCCGGGAGGGAAACACAGATACGCAGTATTTT
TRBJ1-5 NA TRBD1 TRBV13 CASSNRGRSNSNQPQHF TGTGCCAGCAGTAACAGGGGGCGAAGTAATAGCAATCAGCCCCAGCATTTT
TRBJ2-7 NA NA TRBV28 CASQIRDFSYEQYF TGTGCCAGCCAAATCCGGGACTTCTCCTACGAGCAGTACTTC
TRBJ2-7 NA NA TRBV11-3 CASSLTDYEQYF TGTGCCAGCAGCTTGACAGACTACGAGCAGTACTTC
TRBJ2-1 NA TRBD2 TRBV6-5 CASSPSGRAYNEQFF TGTGCCAGCAGCCCTAGCGGGAGGGCCTACAATGAGCAGTTCTTC
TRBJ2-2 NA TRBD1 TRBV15 CATSRDPGTGGGRGGELFF TGTGCCACCAGCAGGGATCCCGGGACAGGGGGCGGTAGGGGCGGGGAGCTGTTTTTT
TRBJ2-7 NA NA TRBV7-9 CSSSFTVGLQDEQYF TGTTCCAGCAGCTTTACCGTAGGTCTACAGGACGAGCAGTACTTC
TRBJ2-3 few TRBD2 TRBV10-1 CASSEGRLAADTQYF TGCGCCAGCAGTGAGGGGAGACTAGCGGCAGATACGCAGTATTTT
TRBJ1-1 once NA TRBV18 CASSLPDSNTEAFF TGTGCCAGCTCACTACCGGACAGTAACACTGAAGCTTTCTTT
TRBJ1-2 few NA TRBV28 CASSFNSYGYTF TGTGCCAGCAGTTTTAACAGCTATGGCTACACCTTC
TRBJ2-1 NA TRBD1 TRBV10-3 CAISGSGGRGLYNEQFF TGTGCCATCAGTGGGTCAGGGGGCAGGGGGCTCTACAATGAGCAGTTCTTC
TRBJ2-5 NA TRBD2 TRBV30 CAWSVLREGEQYF TGTGCCTGGAGTGTACTGCGGGAGGGTGAGCAGTACTTC
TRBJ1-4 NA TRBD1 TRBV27 CASSLDRTVNEKLFF TGTGCCAGCAGTTTGGACAGGACAGTTAATGAAAAACTGTTTTTT
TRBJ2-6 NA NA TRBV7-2 CASSFISGANVLTF TGTGCCAGCAGCTTTATCTCTGGGGCCAACGTCCTGACTTTC
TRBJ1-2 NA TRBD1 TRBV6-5 CASTSQGEWNYGYTF TGTGCCAGCACCTCTCAGGGGGAGTGGAACTATGGCTACACCTTC
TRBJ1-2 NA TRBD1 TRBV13 CASSSTGVGYGYTF TGTGCCAGCAGTTCCACAGGGGTAGGGTATGGCTACACCTTC
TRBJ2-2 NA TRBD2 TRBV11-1 CASSQGLARELFF TGTGCCAGCAGCCAGGGACTAGCCCGGGAGCTGTTTTTT
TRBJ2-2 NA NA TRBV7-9 CASSGGGGLNTGELFF TGTGCCAGCAGCGGAGGGGGCGGTCTCAACACCGGGGAGCTGTTTTTT
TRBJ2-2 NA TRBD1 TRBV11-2 CASSLQGAGGELFF TGTGCCAGCAGCCTACAGGGGGCTGGCGGGGAGCTGTTTTTT
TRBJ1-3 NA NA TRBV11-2 CASAEGDGSRGVTIYF TGTGCCAGCGCCGAGGGGGACGGGTCTCGAGGAGTCACCATATATTTT
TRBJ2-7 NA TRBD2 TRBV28 CASSFGLDKYEQYF TGTGCCAGCAGTTTTGGACTAGACAAATACGAGCAGTACTTC
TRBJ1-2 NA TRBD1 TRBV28 CASSLTDRGGGYTF TGTGCCAGCAGTCTAACCGACAGGGGTGGTGGCTACACCTTC
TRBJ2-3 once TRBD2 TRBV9 CASSVSAGGTDTQYF TGTGCCAGCAGCGTATCAGCGGGGGGCACAGATACGCAGTATTTT
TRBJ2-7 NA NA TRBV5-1 CASSSGVIGRGSYEQYF TGCGCCAGCAGCTCCGGTGTAATTGGCAGGGGTTCCTACGAGCAGTACTTC
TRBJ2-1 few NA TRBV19 CASRTSTSLREQFF TGTGCCAGTAGAACCTCGACTAGTTTGCGTGAGCAGTTCTTC
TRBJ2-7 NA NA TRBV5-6 CASSLGDKVSEQYF TGTGCCAGCAGCTTGGGGGACAAGGTCTCCGAGCAGTACTTC
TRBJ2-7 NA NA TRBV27 CASSFRESYEQYF TGTGCCAGCAGTTTCCGGGAGTCCTACGAGCAGTACTTC
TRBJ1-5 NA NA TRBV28 CASRLPGPGHNNNQHF TGTGCCAGCAGATTGCCGGGCCCGGGACATAATAACAACCAGCATTTT
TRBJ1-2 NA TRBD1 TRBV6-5 CASTTTTGVNYGYTF TGTGCCAGCACCACAACGACAGGGGTTAACTATGGCTACACCTTC
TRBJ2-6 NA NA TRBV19 CASSIRSYSGANVLTF TGTGCCAGTAGTATACGTTCCTACTCTGGGGCCAACGTCCTGACTTTC